Listed below are T cell receptor beta chains from one sample, sequenced in a study of cytomegalovirus exposure and HLA in healthy donors. The method was immunoSEQ multiplex PCR; TCRdb's version includes in-frame clones alone and lacks a portion of them. The data show about 200,000 clones, around 83% seen once. Sequenced input: PBMCs. All receptors derive from a woman aged 18-29 years in good health and CMV-seronegative. Both conserved end residues are part of each CDR3. The D gene is left open where the match is weak. Some rows have no size entry. The others give once, few or many, or a class for an expanded clone.

v_call: TRBV7-9
clone_size: NA
j_call: TRBJ2-5
d_call: TRBD2
cdr3_aa: CASSFKTSGSGETQYF
cdr3_nt: TGTGCCAGCAGCTTCAAGACTAGCGGGAGCGGGGAGACCCAGTACTTC

v_call: TRBV9
clone_size: once
j_call: TRBJ2-2
d_call: TRBD2
cdr3_aa: CASSYGLAGGGGPGELFF
cdr3_nt: TGTGCCAGCAGTTACGGACTAGCGGGAGGAGGGGGGCCCGGGGAGCTGTTTTTT

v_call: TRBV6-6
clone_size: NA
j_call: TRBJ2-1
d_call: TRBD2
cdr3_aa: CASMVSSGSWGNEQFF
cdr3_nt: TGTGCCAGCATGGTGTCTAGCGGGAGTTGGGGCAATGAGCAGTTCTTC

v_call: TRBV6-5
clone_size: NA
j_call: TRBJ2-1
d_call: NA
cdr3_aa: CASSPVSITYNEQFF
cdr3_nt: TGTGCCAGCAGCCCCGTTAGTATTACCTACAATGAGCAGTTCTTC

v_call: TRBV2
clone_size: few
j_call: TRBJ2-7
d_call: TRBD2
cdr3_aa: CASTEGISGSIYEQYF
cdr3_nt: TGTGCCAGCACAGAAGGTATTAGCGGGAGTATTTACGAGCAGTACTTC

v_call: TRBV4-1
clone_size: NA
j_call: TRBJ1-1
d_call: NA
cdr3_aa: CASSQDRGTPEAFF
cdr3_nt: TGCGCCAGCAGCCAAGACAGGGGAACCCCTGAAGCTTTCTTT

v_call: TRBV28
clone_size: NA
j_call: TRBJ2-5
d_call: TRBD2
cdr3_aa: CASSLFGGEETQYF
cdr3_nt: TGTGCCAGCAGTTTATTTGGGGGGGAGGAGACCCAGTACTTC

v_call: TRBV28
clone_size: NA
j_call: TRBJ2-3
d_call: NA
cdr3_aa: CASSQGTASADTQYF
cdr3_nt: TGTGCCAGCAGCCAAGGGACTGCGAGTGCAGATACGCAGTATTTT

v_call: TRBV5-1
clone_size: NA
j_call: TRBJ2-7
d_call: NA
cdr3_aa: CASSLVSFALEQYF
cdr3_nt: TGCGCCAGCAGCTTGGTTTCCTTCGCGTTGGAGCAGTACTTC

v_call: TRBV6-5
clone_size: NA
j_call: TRBJ1-5
d_call: TRBD1
cdr3_aa: CASSRTTGGYQPQHF
cdr3_nt: TGTGCCAGCAGCCGAACGACAGGGGGTTATCAGCCCCAGCATTTT

v_call: TRBV28
clone_size: NA
j_call: TRBJ1-1
d_call: NA
cdr3_aa: CASSLAGAEAFF
cdr3_nt: TGTGCCAGCAGTTTAGCAGGGGCTGAAGCTTTCTTT

v_call: TRBV10-1
clone_size: NA
j_call: TRBJ2-4
d_call: TRBD1
cdr3_aa: CASSATGQGGNIQYF
cdr3_nt: TGCGCCAGCAGCGCCACGGGACAGGGGGGGAACATTCAGTACTTC

v_call: TRBV6-1
clone_size: NA
j_call: TRBJ1-2
d_call: TRBD1
cdr3_aa: CASSGQGLHGYTF
cdr3_nt: TGTGCCAGCAGCGGACAGGGGCTCCATGGCTACACCTTC

v_call: TRBV19
clone_size: NA
j_call: TRBJ1-1
d_call: TRBD1
cdr3_aa: CASSLGTGGAGTEAFF
cdr3_nt: TGTGCCAGTAGCTTAGGGACAGGGGGCGCGGGAACTGAAGCTTTCTTT

v_call: TRBV7-9
clone_size: once
j_call: TRBJ1-1
d_call: TRBD1
cdr3_aa: CASSFGDRGRTEAFF
cdr3_nt: TGTGCCAGCAGCTTCGGGGACAGGGGAAGGACTGAAGCTTTCTTT

v_call: TRBV7-9
clone_size: NA
j_call: TRBJ2-1
d_call: NA
cdr3_aa: CASSLVGAVNNEQFF
cdr3_nt: TGTGCCAGCAGCTTAGTGGGGGCGGTGAACAATGAGCAGTTCTTC

v_call: TRBV7-9
clone_size: NA
j_call: TRBJ2-5
d_call: NA
cdr3_aa: CASSSYEETQYF
cdr3_nt: TGTGCCAGCAGCTCCTATGAAGAGACCCAGTACTTC

v_call: TRBV6-6
clone_size: few
j_call: TRBJ2-1
d_call: TRBD2
cdr3_aa: CASSYWGEGEQFF
cdr3_nt: TGTGCCAGCAGTTACTGGGGGGAGGGTGAGCAGTTCTTC

v_call: TRBV2
clone_size: NA
j_call: TRBJ2-1
d_call: TRBD1
cdr3_aa: CASSIQGAQYEQFF
cdr3_nt: TGTGCCAGCAGTATACAGGGGGCGCAGTATGAGCAGTTCTTC

v_call: TRBV5-1
clone_size: many
j_call: TRBJ2-3
d_call: NA
cdr3_aa: CASSLDDSNTQYF
cdr3_nt: TGCGCCAGCAGCTTGGACGACTCCAATACGCAGTATTTT

v_call: TRBV11-2
clone_size: NA
j_call: TRBJ1-4
d_call: TRBD1
cdr3_aa: CASSLVPGGTNEKLFF
cdr3_nt: TGTGCCAGCAGCTTAGTGCCAGGGGGGACTAATGAAAAACTGTTTTTT

v_call: TRBV4-3
clone_size: once
j_call: TRBJ2-3
d_call: TRBD2
cdr3_aa: CASSQVRTSGSADTQYF
cdr3_nt: TGCGCCAGCAGCCAAGTTAGAACTAGCGGGAGCGCAGATACGCAGTATTTT

v_call: TRBV27
clone_size: NA
j_call: TRBJ2-7
d_call: NA
cdr3_aa: CASSLYREVPHEQYF
cdr3_nt: TGTGCCAGCAGTTTATACAGGGAAGTCCCCCACGAGCAGTACTTC

v_call: TRBV5-6
clone_size: NA
j_call: TRBJ2-5
d_call: NA
cdr3_aa: CASSFGAELQETQYF
cdr3_nt: TGTGCCAGCAGCTTTGGAGCGGAGCTACAAGAGACCCAGTACTTC

v_call: TRBV9
clone_size: NA
j_call: TRBJ2-7
d_call: NA
cdr3_aa: CASSATTPSYEQYF
cdr3_nt: TGTGCCAGCAGCGCGACTACTCCGTCCTACGAGCAGTACTTC

v_call: TRBV7-2
clone_size: NA
j_call: TRBJ2-7
d_call: NA
cdr3_aa: CASSSSTGPLYEQYF
cdr3_nt: TGTGCCAGCAGCTCCTCGACTGGTCCCCTCTACGAGCAGTACTTC

v_call: TRBV19
clone_size: few
j_call: TRBJ1-1
d_call: NA
cdr3_aa: CASREGGGVNTEAFF
cdr3_nt: TGTGCCAGTAGGGAGGGAGGCGGAGTCAACACTGAAGCTTTCTTT

v_call: TRBV4-1
clone_size: NA
j_call: TRBJ1-1
d_call: NA
cdr3_aa: CASSQEATRNTEAFF
cdr3_nt: TGCGCCAGCAGCCAAGAAGCGACTCGGAACACTGAAGCTTTCTTT

v_call: TRBV4-3
clone_size: NA
j_call: TRBJ2-7
d_call: TRBD2
cdr3_aa: CASSQELTGGPFIKQYF
cdr3_nt: TGCGCCAGCAGCCAAGAATTAACGGGAGGGCCTTTTATAAAGCAGTACTTC

v_call: TRBV7-9
clone_size: NA
j_call: TRBJ1-3
d_call: TRBD1
cdr3_aa: CSSSFLKDRRLGHTIYF
cdr3_nt: TGTTCCAGCAGCTTCCTGAAGGACAGGCGACTCGGGCACACCATATATTTT

v_call: TRBV21-1
clone_size: NA
j_call: TRBJ2-1
d_call: NA
cdr3_aa: CAITGTSGYNEQFF
cdr3_nt: TGTGCCATTACGGGGACTAGCGGGTACAATGAGCAGTTCTTC

v_call: TRBV15
clone_size: NA
j_call: TRBJ1-5
d_call: NA
cdr3_aa: CATSRDRGLIQPQHF
cdr3_nt: TGTGCCACCAGCAGAGATCGGGGTTTGATTCAGCCCCAGCATTTT

v_call: TRBV7-2
clone_size: NA
j_call: TRBJ2-4
d_call: TRBD2
cdr3_aa: CASSLAGPISGRGNIQYF
cdr3_nt: TGTGCCAGCAGCTTAGCGGGCCCTATTAGCGGGAGAGGTAACATTCAGTACTTC

v_call: TRBV19
clone_size: NA
j_call: TRBJ2-1
d_call: TRBD1
cdr3_aa: CASSIPGTGGDLSYNEQFF
cdr3_nt: TGTGCCAGTAGTATTCCGGGAACAGGGGGCGATTTGTCCTACAATGAGCAGTTCTTC

v_call: TRBV27
clone_size: NA
j_call: TRBJ2-1
d_call: TRBD2
cdr3_aa: CASSSWGGDEQFF
cdr3_nt: TGTGCCAGCAGTTCGTGGGGGGGGGATGAGCAGTTCTTC